These 5 T cell receptor beta chains originate from one sample sequenced in a study of T cells in Graves' hyperthyroidism and ophthalmopathy. Authors of the study amplified TCR beta CDR3 regions from RNA transcripts. Researchers ran a first-round RT-PCR on the TCR CDR3 using the HTBI primer set. Via MiXCR, TCRdb re-called the multiplex PCR reads, giving one row per CDR3 protein. The sample records 330,000 or so distinct CDR3 sequences, about a sixth being singletons. The source material was blood. These TCRs come from a woman in her forties with Graves' ophthalmopathy.

There are many counts of this clonotype. The chain couples TRBV24-1 to TRBJ1-2, with a tentative D call TRBD1 (5 bases). This CDR3 comprises 13 residues. The germline V and J ends were trimmed by 9 bases and 7 bases, with 17 bases remaining between them. Germline CDR1 is KGHDR and CDR2 is SFDVKD. The CDR3 sequence: CATYGGAMGGYTF. Here the CDR3 DNA reads TGTGCCACCTATGGAGGGGCGATGGGTGGCTACACCTTC.

This clonotype appeared many times. The genes are TRBV20-1 and TRBJ1-5, with D possibly TRBD1 on 6 matching bases. Trimming left V 4 bases short and J 7 bases short, with 20 bases between. CDR1 is DFQATT, CDR2 SNEGSKA, per germline (reference sequence). There are 15 residues in the CDR3. DNA of the CDR3: TGCAGTGCTACCACTATGGGGGCAGGTGGGCAGCCCCAGCATTTT. This translates into CSATTMGAGGQPQHF.

The chain joins TRBV6-2 or TRBV6-3 to TRBJ2-7, with 9 nucleotides matching TRBD1. Germline V gives CDR1 MNHEY, CDR2 SVGEGT. This CDR3 spans 15 amino acids. Trimming cost V 6 bases and J 5 bases; bases outside gene matches: 11. The CDR3 protein is CASRPTGGASNEQYF. As DNA, the CDR3 is TGTGCCAGCAGGCCCACAGGGGGCGCATCTAACGAGCAGTACTTC.

This clonotype was observed at least ten times. V and J are TRBV20-1 and TRBJ2-7; 10 bases are a match to TRBD2. The CDR3 has 15 amino acids. The V segment lost 6 bases and the J segment 4 bases; nucleotides outside the gene matches: 12. Per germline, CDR1 DFQATT and CDR2 SNEGSKA (reference sequence). CDR3 amino acids: CSALSGTSAPYEQYF. The CDR3 nucleotides are TGCAGTGCCCTTTCCGGGACTAGCGCGCCATACGAGCAGTACTTC.

This clonotype was detected ten times or more. This chain joins TRBV15 and TRBJ1-1; D is ambiguous. Germline values: CDR1 LNHNV, CDR2 YYDKDF (reference sequence). This CDR3 has 15 residues. V lost 1 base and J 1 base, leaving 10 bases between the germline ends. The CDR3 DNA sequence: TGTGCCACCAGCAGAGTCGGGATCGGGAACACTGAAGCTTTCTTT. Protein sequence: CATSRVGIGNTEAFF.